The 32 T cell receptor beta chains given below trace back to one sample, sequenced in a study of blood T cell repertoires in COVID-19. Repertoires were generated with immunoSEQ multiplex PCR, while TCRdb's copy carries only in-frame clones and drops some. This table holds 250,000 to 350,000 clones, approximately 90% found once. Sequences were obtained from peripheral blood. These receptors were collected from a woman between 50 and 59 years old with COVID-19, enrolled during active disease.

This clone has just one count. The chain combines TRBV5-1 with TRBJ2-7; 8 nucleotides agree with TRBD2. The CDR3 length is 15 residues. Germline V gene lookup returns CDR1 SGHRS and CDR2 YFSETQ. J lost 3 bases, V lost 1 base, and 6 bases had no gene match. The CDR3 protein is CASSLSGTSYYEQYF. CDR3 nucleotides: TGCGCCAGCAGCTTGTCGGGGACTAGTTACTACGAGCAGTACTTC.

V usage is TRBV7-8 and J usage is TRBJ1-2; perhaps TRBD1 as D (5 bases). Trimming removed 4 bases from V and 8 bases from J, with 14 bases in between. Germline assignment: CDR1 SGHVS and CDR2 FQNEAQ. The CDR3 contains 13 residues. The CDR3 sequence: CASSSVTEGGYTF. CDR3 nucleotide sequence: TGTGCCAGCAGCTCAGTGACAGAAGGAGGCTACACCTTC.

The chain uses TRBV3-1 (or the pseudogene TRBV3-2) and TRBJ1-2, with TRBD1 identical over 7 bases. CDR1 and CDR2 from the germline V gene are LGHDT and YNNKEL (reference sequence). J lost 2 bases, V lost 3 bases, and 6 bases had no gene match. The CDR3 totals 15 residues. As DNA, the CDR3 is TGTGCCAGCAGCCAGAGACAGGGTGCGAACTATGGCTACACCTTC. It specifies CASSQRQGANYGYTF.

The chain combines TRBV6-6 with TRBJ1-1; 7 bases match TRBD1. V gave up 5 bases and J gave up 11 bases; unmatched junction bases: 14. The CDR3 covers 14 residues. Looked up from germline, CDR1 is MNHNY and CDR2 is SVGAGI (reference sequence). The CDR3 protein is CASSTRQGTVPAFF. The CDR3 coding sequence is TGTGCCAGCAGTACACGACAGGGAACGGTTCCGGCTTTCTTT.

The CDR3 DNA reads as TGCGCCAGCAGCTCGACGACTAAACTGAACACTGAAGCTTTCTTT. This gives the protein CASSSTTKLNTEAFF. The J gene is TRBJ1-1, the V gene TRBV5-1; no firm D call. The CDR3 covers 15 residues. Per the germline V gene, CDR1 is SGHRS and CDR2 is YFSETQ. The V end was cut by 3 bases, the J end by 0 bases, with 12 bases between.

The genes are TRBV12-3 or TRBV12-4 and TRBJ1-3; no clear D gene. This CDR3 is built from 13 residues. Trimming left V 6 bases short and J 2 bases short, with 8 bases between. The chain's CDR3 is CASRQSAGNTIYF. The CDR3 region has the DNA TGTGCCAGCAGACAGAGTGCTGGAAACACCATATATTTT.

The V gene is TRBV30, the J gene TRBJ1-6, with D perhaps TRBD1 (5 bases). CDR1 and CDR2 from the germline V gene are GTSNPN and SVGIG (reference sequence). Trimming took 3 bases from V and 14 from J, leaving 14 bases between them. The CDR3 contains 12 residues. CDR3 bases: TGTGCCTGGAGGCCATTGGGGCTTTCCCTCCACTTT. Translated: CAWRPLGLSLHF. The full variable domain, rest sourced from reference TRBV30 and TRBJ1-6, is SQTIHQWPATLVQPVGSPLSLECTVEGTSNPNLYWYRQAAGRGLQLLFYSVGIGQISSEVPQNLSASRPQDRQFILSSKKLLLSDSGFYLCAWRPLGLSLHFGNGTRLTVT.

V and J are TRBV18 and TRBJ2-2, with unresolved D. The CDR3 consists of 13 residues. Germline values: CDR1 KGHSH, CDR2 LQKENI. V lost 6 bases to trimming and J lost 1 base, with 6 bases between them. CDR3 nucleotide sequence: TGTGCCAGCTCCGACTTGAACACCGGGGAGCTGTTTTTT. As protein: CASSDLNTGELFF.

This chain joins TRBV13 and TRBJ1-2, with 8 bases matching TRBD1. Germline lookup yields CDR1 PRHDT and CDR2 FYEKMQ (reference sequence). The CDR3 has 14 amino acids. Trimming took 4 bases from V and 6 from J; bases not matched to a gene: 7. The CDR3 reads CASSSGQGIHGYTF. CDR3 coding DNA: TGTGCCAGCAGCTCTGGACAGGGAATACATGGCTACACCTTC.

This chain joins TRBV3-1 (or the pseudogene TRBV3-2) and TRBJ1-3; D perhaps matches TRBD1 (6 bases). With 6 bases removed from V and 6 bases from J, the gap between germline ends came to 24 bases. Germline CDR1 LGHDT, CDR2 YNNKEL (reference sequence). The CDR3 has 17 amino acids. CDR3 DNA sequence: TGTGCCAGCAGTCACCGTTGGACAGCCACGAGATTAAACACCATATATTTT. Its translation is CASSHRWTATRLNTIYF.

The chain combines TRBV7-3 with TRBJ1-1, with a tentative D call TRBD1 (6 bases). Trimming shortened V by 5 bases and J by 4 bases, and 14 bases separated the two germline ends. Germline assignment: CDR1 SGHTA and CDR2 FQGTGA. This CDR3 comprises 14 residues. CDR3 residues: CASSINRVSTEAFF. In DNA, the CDR3 is TGTGCCAGCAGCATCAACAGGGTATCCACTGAAGCTTTCTTT. Combining the CDR3 with reference TRBV7-3 and TRBJ1-1 gives the whole variable domain GAGVSQTPSNKVTEKGKYVELRCDPISGHTALYWYRQSLGQGPEFLIYFQGTGAADDSGLPNDRFFAVRPEGSVSTLKIQRTERGDSAVYLCASSINRVSTEAFFGQGTRLTVV.

The count of this clone is one. The CDR3 bases are TGTGCCAGCAGCACCGACGGGGGAAATTACAATGAGCAGTTCTTC. It yields the protein CASSTDGGNYNEQFF. The V and J genes are TRBV6-6 and TRBJ2-1, with a tentative D call TRBD2 (6 bases). V lost 6 bases and J 4 bases, leaving 16 bases between the germline ends. Germline V CDR1 and CDR2: MNHNY, SVGAGI (reference sequence). This CDR3 has 15 amino acids.

The chain joins TRBV2 to TRBJ2-3, with TRBD2 matching 9 bases. This CDR3 is 16 amino acids long. In germline, CDR1 is SNHLY, CDR2 FYNNEI. J gave up 1 base and V 7 bases, and 9 bases lay outside the gene matches. CDR3 coding DNA: TGTGCCAGCATTATCGATCAGCGGGAGGGCACAGATACGCAGTATTTT. As protein: CASIIDQREGTDTQYF.

This sequence joins TRBV6-6 and TRBJ1-6, with TRBD1 identical over 7 bases. CDR1 is MNHNY and CDR2 is SVGAGI in the germline V gene (reference sequence). V shed 8 bases and J 7 bases; nucleotides not matched to a gene: 5. This CDR3 region has 13 residues. The CDR3 is CASLQGRNSPLHF. In DNA form, the CDR3 reads TGTGCCAGCTTACAGGGGCGGAATTCACCCCTCCACTTT.

V gene TRBV7-2 combines with J gene TRBJ2-1; TRBD2 aligns across 12 bases. The trim removed 1 base at V and 6 bases at J, leaving 1 base unmatched. The CDR3 contains 15 residues. CDR1 and CDR2 from the germline V gene are SGHTA and FQGNSA. The CDR3 bases are TGTGCCAGCAGCTTAGTGACTAGCGGGAGCAATGAGCAGTTCTTC. It translates to CASSLVTSGSNEQFF.

The chain is built from TRBV11-2 and TRBJ1-4; D remains ambiguous. The CDR3 has 14 residues. Deletions cut 5 bases from V and 2 bases from J, with 9 bases between. CDR1 is SGHAT and CDR2 is FQNNGV in the germline V gene. Written as DNA, the CDR3 is TGTGCCAGCAGCCGGTGGGCCACTAATGAAAAACTGTTTTTT. Translation gives CASSRWATNEKLFF.

The sample holds one count of this clone. The V and J genes are TRBV6-5 and TRBJ1-5, with 9 bases identical to TRBD1. CDR1 MNHEY and CDR2 SVGAGI come from the germline V gene. CDR3 length: 14 residues. With V trimmed by 6 bases and J by 7 bases, 7 bases remained unmatched. CDR3 sequence: CASRVTGGHQPQHF. CDR3 coding DNA: TGTGCCAGCAGGGTAACAGGGGGCCACCAGCCCCAGCATTTT.

The rearrangement links TRBV10-3 to TRBJ2-2; 9 bases agree with TRBD1. The V gene's germline CDR1 is ENHRY and CDR2 SYGVKD. This CDR3 is built from 18 residues. Unmatched junction bases numbered 13, after V lost 4 bases and J lost 4 bases. The CDR3 DNA reads TGTGCCATCAGTGGGTCCCGTTCCGGGACAGGGTTCACCGGGGAGCTGTTTTTT. Protein sequence: CAISGSRSGTGFTGELFF.

The rearrangement uses TRBV3-1 (or the pseudogene TRBV3-2) and TRBJ2-7; the D gene is possibly TRBD1 (5 bases). CDR1 and CDR2 from the germline V gene are LGHDT and YNNKEL (reference sequence). Trimming stripped 1 base from V and 7 bases from J, with 14 bases between. This CDR3 is built from 14 residues. The CDR3: CASSQGGPGGEQYF. The CDR3 bases are TGTGCCAGCAGCCAAGGGGGCCCGGGTGGGGAGCAGTACTTC.

The chain uses TRBV7-3 and TRBJ2-3, with 7 bases fitting TRBD1. The junction had 4 bases not matched to a gene; V was cut back by 8 bases and J by 2 bases. CDR1 SGHTA and CDR2 FQGTGA come from the germline V gene. The CDR3 length is 13 residues. The DNA of the CDR3 is TGTGCCAGCGGGGACAGTTACACAGATACGCAGTATTTT. Its translation: CASGDSYTDTQYF.

The J gene is TRBJ2-2, the V gene TRBV19; a possible D gene is TRBD2 (6 bases). The CDR3 spans 14 residues. Looked up from germline, CDR1 is LNHDA and CDR2 is SQIVND (reference sequence). The V and J ends lost 3 bases and 4 bases respectively, with 9 bases between them. The CDR3 DNA follows: TGTGCCAGTAGTATTGGGGGGTTCACCGGGGAGCTGTTTTTT. Translation: CASSIGGFTGELFF.

This chain uses TRBV19 with TRBJ1-2; 7 bases match TRBD1. Germline assignment: CDR1 LNHDA and CDR2 SQIVND (reference sequence). The ends lost 7 bases at V and 1 base at J; junction bases unmatched: 3. This CDR3 has 13 residues. The CDR3 is CASNRDSNYGYTF. In DNA, the CDR3 is TGTGCCAGTAACCGGGACAGTAACTATGGCTACACCTTC.

The J gene is TRBJ2-7, the V gene TRBV5-1, with 12 bases aligning to TRBD2. The CDR3 runs to 15 residues. Germline V gives CDR1 SGHRS, CDR2 YFSETQ. Trimming took 3 bases from V and 6 from J; bases not matched to a gene: 7. CDR3 residues: CASSSSGRANLEQYF. The CDR3 nucleotides are TGCGCCAGCAGCTCTAGCGGGAGGGCCAATCTCGAGCAGTACTTC.

The chain employs TRBV5-3 and TRBJ1-6; 11 bases are shared with TRBD1. TRBV5-3 is recorded as an ORF, its role being uncertain. The junction had 13 bases not matched to a gene; V was cut back by 0 bases and J by 8 bases. This CDR3 comprises 19 residues. CDR3 DNA sequence: TGTGCCAGAAGCTTGGGTACGGGACAGGGGGTCCTGGTACATTCACCCCTCCACTTT. It specifies CARSLGTGQGVLVHSPLHF.

The chain combines TRBV9 with TRBJ2-1; TRBD2 agrees at 7 bases. Unmatched junction bases numbered 8, after V lost 3 bases and J lost 5 bases. Germline CDR1 SGDLS, CDR2 YYNGEE. This CDR3 region has 15 residues. The CDR3 nucleotides are TGTGCCAGCAGCGGTGGAGGGAGGGGAAACAATGAGCAGTTCTTC. Its translation: CASSGGGRGNNEQFF.

The gene calls are TRBV9 and TRBJ2-7; 7 bases are shared with TRBD1. Trimming removed 4 bases from V and 5 bases from J; junction bases left unmatched: 30. The germline V gene has CDR1 SGDLS and CDR2 YYNGEE. The CDR3 spans 21 residues. CDR3 protein: CASSPSIFGRGQSTLWHEQYF. CDR3 sequence (DNA): TGTGCCAGCAGCCCTAGTATATTCGGTAGGGGGCAGTCGACTCTCTGGCACGAGCAGTACTTC.

This chain uses TRBV6-5 with TRBJ2-5, with D possibly being TRBD1 (5 bases). CDR1 and CDR2 (germline): MNHEY, SVGAGI. The V and J ends lost 6 bases and 5 bases respectively, with 13 bases between them. CDR3 length: 13 residues. This CDR3 is CASRRRVRETQYF. The CDR3 DNA follows: TGTGCCAGCAGACGCAGGGTCAGGGAGACCCAGTACTTC.

The genes are TRBV5-5 and TRBJ2-7; 11 bases map to TRBD2. The CDR3 is 15 residues long. Germline values: CDR1 SGHKS, CDR2 YYEKEE (reference sequence). The V gene end was trimmed by 5 bases and the J gene end by 3 bases; junction bases not matched to a gene: 7. In DNA form, the CDR3 reads TGTGCCAGCAGATCGCGACTAGCGGGACACTACGAGCAGTACTTC. It is translated as CASRSRLAGHYEQYF.

The chain recombines TRBV7-5 with TRBJ1-5; the table's D call TRBD1 went unverified against the DNA. TRBV7-5 is labeled a pseudogene. This CDR3 is 16 amino acids long. CDR3 in amino acids: CVRSSLPTDSNQPQHF. In DNA form, the CDR3 reads TGTGTCAGAAGCTCGCTCCCCACAGATAGCAATCAGCCCCAGCATTTT.

The chain carries TRBV2 and TRBJ2-7, with 9 bases identical to TRBD1. After removal of 10 bases from V and 6 bases from J, the junction contained 4 bases not matched to a gene. This CDR3 has 11 amino acids. The V gene's germline CDR1 is SNHLY and CDR2 FYNNEI. The CDR3 protein is CATGTGFEQYF. Written as DNA, the CDR3 is TGTGCCACAGGGACAGGGTTCGAGCAGTACTTC.

The J gene is TRBJ1-6, the V gene TRBV6-5; the match to TRBD1 covers 7 bases. The CDR3 spans 15 residues. The V segment lost 6 bases and the J segment 5 bases; nucleotides outside the gene matches: 7. Germline-derived CDR1 and CDR2 are MNHEY and SVGAGI. This CDR3 is CASRRRDSNNSPLHF. CDR3 nucleotides: TGTGCCAGCAGACGCCGGGACAGCAATAATTCACCCCTCCACTTT.

The chain carries TRBV11-3 and TRBJ2-7, with 7 positions matching TRBD1. The germline CDR1 and CDR2 sequences are SGHNT and YENEEA. The CDR3 spans 14 residues. Trimming took 2 bases from V and 3 from J; bases not matched to a gene: 4. The DNA for the CDR3 is TGTGCCAGCAGCTTAATAGGGACAGACTACGAGCAGTACTTC. This sequence encodes CASSLIGTDYEQYF.